These T cell receptor beta chains were read from a single sample in a study of blood T cells in healthy people across ages. From the 5' RACE reads, TCRdb called clonotypes with MiXCR, one entry per CDR3 protein. Of 650,000 to 800,000 distinct CDR3 sequences in the sample, 44% are singletons; the top ten hold roughly 19%. Sequenced input: blood. The receptors were sampled from a man between 60 and 70 years old in good health. The CDR3 runs from the conserved cysteine through the conserved F or W. The D gene is left open where the match is weak. Some rows have no size entry. The others give once, few or many, or a class for an expanded clone.

TRBV7-3	TRBJ2-1	few	TRBD2	TGTGCCAGCAGCTTAAAGGGACTAGGCCCTTTCGAGCAGTTCTTC	CASSLKGLGPFEQFF
TRBV9	TRBJ2-1	once	TRBD2	TGTGCCAGCAGCGTAAGCGGGAGGACTAGCGGTTACAATGAGCAGTTCTTC	CASSVSGRTSGYNEQFF
TRBV27	TRBJ1-5	NA	NA	TGTGCCAGCAGTGTGTTAGGCAGTGGCCAGCCCCAGCATTTT	CASSVLGSGQPQHF
TRBV14	TRBJ2-7	NA	NA	TGTGCCAGCAGCCAAGGAACGGGTTGGGCCTACGAGCAGTACTTC	CASSQGTGWAYEQYF
TRBV18	TRBJ1-1	NA	NA	TGTGCCAGCTCACCGGAGTTGAACACTGAAGCTTTCTTT	CASSPELNTEAFF
TRBV27	TRBJ1-5	few	NA	TGTGCCAGCAGTTTATCGAGCAGCAATCAGCCCCAGCATTTT	CASSLSSSNQPQHF
TRBV23-1	TRBJ2-7	NA	NA	TGCGCCAGCAGTCAATCGAGGGAAGACGAGCAGTACTTC	CASSQSREDEQYF
TRBV10-3	TRBJ2-1	few	TRBD2	TGTGCCATCAGACCGGGACTAGCTAACAACGGGGCCCACAATGAGCAGTTCTTC	CAIRPGLANNGAHNEQFF
TRBV24-1	TRBJ2-7	NA	NA	TGTGCCACCAGTCGGGCAGGGTCGGTCAACGAGCAGTACTTC	CATSRAGSVNEQYF
TRBV5-1	TRBJ2-7	NA	NA	TGCGCCAGCAGCTTGGGACCCACAGGGCCCGGCTACGAGCAGTACTTC	CASSLGPTGPGYEQYF
TRBV5-1	TRBJ2-1	many	NA	TGCGCCAGCAGCGAGCAGGACTTCAATGAGCAGTTCTTC	CASSEQDFNEQFF
TRBV20-1	TRBJ1-5	NA	NA	TGCAGTGCCATGTCCCAAACGGGCAATCAGCCCCAGCATTTT	CSAMSQTGNQPQHF
TRBV20-1	TRBJ1-3	few	NA	TGCAGTGCTCCAGGGGAAATTGGAAACACCATATATTTT	CSAPGEIGNTIYF
TRBV7-9	TRBJ1-1	NA	NA	TGTGCCAGCAGCCCAAAAAGACGGGACACTGAAGCTTTCTTT	CASSPKRRDTEAFF
TRBV20-1	TRBJ1-5	NA	NA	TGCAGTGCTAGAGCCCCAGGGTACGGCGATCAGCCCCAGCATTTT	CSARAPGYGDQPQHF
TRBV7-2	TRBJ2-5	few	TRBD2	TGTGCCAGCAGCTCCCATAGCGGGACTACCTACAATGAGCAGTACTTC	CASSSHSGTTYNEQYF
TRBV18	TRBJ2-7	NA	NA	TGTGCCAGCTCACCCCGCTTACGGGGGACAGACGACCAGTACGAGCAGTACTTC	CASSPRLRGTDDQYEQYF
TRBV2	TRBJ2-7	few	NA	TGTGCCAGCAGTCCGGAACCATACTACGAGCAGTACTTC	CASSPEPYYEQYF
TRBV28	TRBJ1-2	few	NA	TGTGCCAGCAGTTTAACCCAGGCCCCTTGGGGCTACACCTTC	CASSLTQAPWGYTF
TRBV5-1	TRBJ2-3	many	NA	TGCGCCAGCAGCTTTTCGGGGGCCACAGATACGCAGTATTTT	CASSFSGATDTQYF
TRBV6-5	TRBJ2-7	few	NA	TGTGCCAGCAGTTACCGGCTGAAATGGGGCTACGAGCAGTACTTC	CASSYRLKWGYEQYF
TRBV3-1	TRBJ2-1	NA	TRBD1	TGTGCCAGCAGCCAAGGGACAGGGAAATTTAGGGTATACAATGAGCAGTTCTTC	CASSQGTGKFRVYNEQFF
TRBV25-1	TRBJ2-3	few	TRBD2	TGTGCCAGCAGAGCCCGGGACTACACAGATACGCAGTATTTT	CASRARDYTDTQYF
TRBV4-3	TRBJ2-7	NA	NA	TGCGCCAGCAGCCAAGATCCGGATCGGAACGAGCAGTACTTC	CASSQDPDRNEQYF
TRBV4-3	TRBJ2-7	NA	NA	TGCGCCAGCAGCCAGTCGGGACTCTCCTACAATGAGCAGTACTTC	CASSQSGLSYNEQYF
TRBV6-6	TRBJ2-1	few	NA	TGTGCCAGCAGACTGATACAGGGTCCGAAGGATGAGCAGTTCTTC	CASRLIQGPKDEQFF
TRBV29-1	TRBJ2-7	NA	NA	TGCAGCGTTTTGGTAGGCACCTCCTACGAGCAGTACTTC	CSVLVGTSYEQYF
TRBV29-1	TRBJ1-4	NA	NA	TGCAGCGTTGCAGACGGGCCTAATGAAAAACTGTTTTTT	CSVADGPNEKLFF
TRBV28	TRBJ1-4	once	TRBD1	TGTGCCAGCAGGCCCACCGGGACAGGGAGTGAAAAACTGTTTTTT	CASRPTGTGSEKLFF
TRBV27	TRBJ1-4	NA	NA	TGTGCCAGCAGTGTAAACTATAATGAAAAACTGTTTTTT	CASSVNYNEKLFF
TRBV20-1	TRBJ1-1	NA	TRBD1	TGCAGTGCTCCCTTGACAGGGCGGGTTTTCTTT	CSAPLTGRVFF
TRBV5-1	TRBJ2-7	NA	NA	TGCGCCAGCAGCTGGGGGTGGACGACCTCCTACGAGCAGTACTTC	CASSWGWTTSYEQYF
TRBV20-1	TRBJ2-3	NA	TRBD2	TGCAGTGCTAACCAGCGGGGGGCCTCAGATACGCAGTATTTT	CSANQRGASDTQYF
TRBV9	TRBJ2-3	NA	NA	TGTGCCAGCAGCGCCGGGACTCCGGATACGCAGTATTTT	CASSAGTPDTQYF
TRBV12-3/TRBV12-4	TRBJ1-2	few	NA	TGTGCCAGCAGTTGGACAGCACTCCCGAACTATGGCTACACCTTC	CASSWTALPNYGYTF
TRBV20-1	TRBJ2-3	many	NA	TGCAGTGTACCGGGGCACACAGATACGCAGTATTTT	CSVPGHTDTQYF
TRBV4-1	TRBJ2-7	NA	TRBD2	TGCGCCAGCAGCCAAGCCCCGAGTACTAGCGGGGTGTACGAGCAGTACTTC	CASSQAPSTSGVYEQYF
TRBV12-3/TRBV12-4	TRBJ1-1	NA	NA	TGTGCCAGCAGTTTAGGGACGGCGGGAACTGAAGCTTTCTTT	CASSLGTAGTEAFF
TRBV4-3	TRBJ2-1	few	TRBD2	TGCGCCAGCAGCCAATATAGCGGGGGTGGGGATGAGCAGTTCTTC	CASSQYSGGGDEQFF
TRBV20-1	TRBJ1-2	NA	NA	TGCAGTGCTAGAGATCTGCGGCAGGGGTTCTCTGGCTACACCTTC	CSARDLRQGFSGYTF
TRBV7-9	TRBJ2-3	NA	NA	TGTGCCAGCAGCTTAGAAGAATCACTGGTACGGAGGAATACGCAGTATTTT	CASSLEESLVRRNTQYF
TRBV18	TRBJ2-7	NA	NA	TGTGCCAGCTCAAACCAGGGGCACTACGAGCAGTACTTC	CASSNQGHYEQYF
TRBV12-3/TRBV12-4	TRBJ1-2	few	NA	TGTGCCAGCAGCCCCGGGAGCTATGGCTACACCTTC	CASSPGSYGYTF
TRBV12-3/TRBV12-4	TRBJ2-7	NA	TRBD2	TGTGCCAGCAGTCCCCTGAAACGAGCGGGGGGAGACGAGCAGTACTTC	CASSPLKRAGGDEQYF
TRBV5-1	TRBJ2-2	NA	NA	TGCGCCAGCAGGCAGGGGGGAATCAAGAACACCGGGGAGCTGTTTTTT	CASRQGGIKNTGELFF
TRBV7-9	TRBJ2-5	NA	NA	TGTGCCAGCAGCTCCCCTTCGCTCTTCCAGTACTTC	CASSSPSLFQYF
TRBV7-2	TRBJ2-7	few	TRBD2	TGTGCCAGCAGCCAAAAAACTAGCGGGGGGGCTCCCTACGAGCAGTACTTC	CASSQKTSGGAPYEQYF
TRBV29-1	TRBJ2-7	NA	TRBD2	TGCAGCGTTGGGACTAGCGGTAACAATGAGCAGTACTTC	CSVGTSGNNEQYF
TRBV4-1	TRBJ2-1	NA	NA	TGCGCCAGCAAAGGACTCCGCGCCGACTCCCCGCAGTTCTTC	CASKGLRADSPQFF
TRBV6-1	TRBJ2-3	NA	NA	TGTGCCAGCAGTGATTATGGGGGTATCAGGGCAGATATGCAGTATTTT	CASSDYGGIRADMQYF
TRBV20-1	TRBJ2-7	NA	TRBD2	TGCAGTGCTAGAGATCCCCTAGCGGGGGGTAGGGGCGAGCAGTACTTC	CSARDPLAGGRGEQYF
TRBV20-1	TRBJ2-7	NA	NA	TGCAGTGCCTTAGGAAAGGGGGTATTTCGGTACGAGCAGTACTTC	CSALGKGVFRYEQYF
TRBV5-6	TRBJ1-6	few	TRBD1	TGTGCCAGCAGCTTGAAACAGGGGGCGAGTTCACCCCTCCACTTT	CASSLKQGASSPLHF
TRBV20-1	TRBJ2-1	NA	NA	TGCAGTGCCCCGGGCGGGGGCTTCCGAAGCTCCTACAATGAGCAGTTCTTC	CSAPGGGFRSSYNEQFF
TRBV12-3/TRBV12-4	TRBJ2-3	NA	NA	TGTGCCAGCAGACGATCCAGCACAGATACGCAGTATTTT	CASRRSSTDTQYF
TRBV5-1	TRBJ2-5	NA	NA	TGCGCCAGCAGCTTGGCAGGGGGTCGGGAGGAGACCCAGTACTTC	CASSLAGGREETQYF